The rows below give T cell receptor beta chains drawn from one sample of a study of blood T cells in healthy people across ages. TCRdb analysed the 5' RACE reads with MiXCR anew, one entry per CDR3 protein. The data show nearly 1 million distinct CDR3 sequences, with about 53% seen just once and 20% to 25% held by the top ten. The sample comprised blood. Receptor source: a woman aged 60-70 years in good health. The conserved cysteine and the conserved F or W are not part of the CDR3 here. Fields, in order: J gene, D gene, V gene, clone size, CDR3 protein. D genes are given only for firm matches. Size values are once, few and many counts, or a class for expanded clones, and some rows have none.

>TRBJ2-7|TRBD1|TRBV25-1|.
ASSDFGTGYSSYEQY
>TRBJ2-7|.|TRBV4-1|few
ASSQFPLSYEQY
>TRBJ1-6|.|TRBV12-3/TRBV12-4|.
ASSLPRAGSPLH
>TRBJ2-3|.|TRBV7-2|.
ASSIQLGAAADTQY
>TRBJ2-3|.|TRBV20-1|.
SAEEVGLGGDTQY
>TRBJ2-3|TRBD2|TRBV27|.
ASSLRGLAISTDTQY
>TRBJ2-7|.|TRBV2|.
ASRPGTVWSQY
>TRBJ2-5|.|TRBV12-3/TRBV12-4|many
ASSPDNQETQY
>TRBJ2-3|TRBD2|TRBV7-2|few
ASSLGTSRFYTDTQY
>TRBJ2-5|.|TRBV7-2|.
ASSVRVFETQY
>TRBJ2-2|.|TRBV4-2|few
ASSQDGTNNGELF
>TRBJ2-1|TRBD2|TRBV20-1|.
SARDPFVVGTSGSRDNEQF
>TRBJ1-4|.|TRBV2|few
ASSGTSEKLF
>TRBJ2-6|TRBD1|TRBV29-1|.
SVAGTGKSSGANVLT
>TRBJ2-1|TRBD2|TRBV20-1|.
RNTSGTEKSGQF
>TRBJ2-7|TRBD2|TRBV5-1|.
ASNPGGIITYEQY
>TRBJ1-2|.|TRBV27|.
ASKADGLGYGYT
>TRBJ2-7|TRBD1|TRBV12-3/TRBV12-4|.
ASSFPPGGIYEQY
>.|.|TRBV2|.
ASKPGPAVDEQY
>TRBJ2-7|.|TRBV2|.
ASSDVISTYEQY
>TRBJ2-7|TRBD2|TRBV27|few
ASSSGTSGNEQY
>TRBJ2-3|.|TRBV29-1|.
SVDTQY
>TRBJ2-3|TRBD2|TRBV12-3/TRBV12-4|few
ASSLREGHTDTQY